This T cell receptor (beta chain) was recorded in a study of cytomegalovirus exposure and HLA in healthy donors. For this clone: Antigen unknown.

Broader study findings: Presence/absence analyses took donor sequencing depth as roughly uniform. Through in vitro validation, a few CMV-associated chains were shown to be specific for CMV antigens.

Healthy bone marrow donors formed the donor group. PCR primers comprised 60 Vbeta and 13 Jbeta primers. Repertoires were generated with immunoSEQ multiplex PCR, while TCRdb's copy carries only in-frame clones and drops some. The table lists over 100,000 clones, about 80% of them singletons. The CDR3 has 12 residues. Between the trimmed V and J ends, which lost 4 bases and 5 bases, there was a span of 8 bases. From germline, CDR1 is PRHDT and CDR2 FYEKMQ (reference sequence). The chain employs TRBV13 and TRBJ2-5, with a weak D call TRBD2 (5 bases). The sample comprised PBMCs. The TCR was taken from a woman between 50 and 59 years old in good health and CMV-seropositive. The CDR3: CASSSRGETQYF. Written as DNA, the CDR3 is TGTGCCAGCAGCTCCCGGGGTGAGACCCAGTACTTC.